This paragraph covers one T cell receptor beta chain sequence. Its antigen is unknown. There are no base qualities to consult, and no much larger clone falls within one base. TCRbeta CDR3 regions were amplified from genomic DNA using the immunoSEQ Assay, a bias-controlled multiplex PCR. Per the source publication's procedure: Nucleated cell counts per sample were estimated from amplification of reference gene primers within the assay. To quantify the absolute abundance of each unique TCRbeta CDR3 rearrangement, sequence reads were collapsed and filtered. For each sample, productive Simpson clonality was calculated by taking the square root of Simpson's diversity index across productive rearrangements. TCRdb's version of the immuneACCESS table is confined to in-frame rearrangements and falls short of the full clone set. An unresolved V gene accounts for under half of the shortfall where checked; the remainder is of unknown origin. V and J calls and clone size are copied from that table; D and trimming were computed from the DNA. This sample has some 90,000 clones in its table, and 75% to 90% of those were observed once. 15% to 20% of the sample is held by the ten biggest clonotypes.

This sample is part of a study of blood T cell repertoires in COVID-19 (dated by TCRdb to between 2020 and 2021). Background on the whole study: Samples covering the acute and convalescent phases of COVID-19 were provided by collaborators in the United States, Italy and Spain. The repertoires were made available in a free public database intended to serve as a resource for research on the immune response to SARS-CoV-2. The prospective study material was composed of cDNA or gDNA derived from T cells, B-cell-depleted T cells, or PBMCs. Samples were obtained from the ongoing ImmuneRACE study (first 160 participants) and from 1,254 subjects provided by 6 global collaborators. Nearly every sample came with metadata listing a de-identified subject ID, COVID-19 status, age in years and sex. Where HLA class I and class II types were available, the types were taken from metadata supplied by the sample provider, not from assay-based typing. The dataset comprised deeply sampled blood TCRbeta repertoires from subjects exposed to, actively infected with, or recovered from COVID-19.

Each collaborating institution followed its own protocols to collect whole blood in K2EDTA tubes. Collaborator samples were shipped for TCRbeta analysis as frozen whole blood, isolated PBMCs, or DNA extracted from either sample type. Study-level results and caveats: Clinical and demographic metadata were provided uncurated, with the amount varying by source and participant.

From the germline V gene, CDR1 is SGDLS and CDR2 is YYNGEE. Trimming accounts for 1 base at V and 6 bases at J, while the number of junction bases matched to no gene is 7. The CDR3 numbers 16 residues from cysteine through phenylalanine. The only DNA kept is the CDR3, 48 bases in frame from the first base. The sample consisted of peripheral blood. The chain links TRBV9 with TRBJ2-1, with 10 bases matching TRBD2. The sequence came from a woman of 80 years or more with acute or convalescent COVID-19. The CDR3 here reads CASSVTPAGGLNEQFF. The DNA sequence is given as TGTGCCAGCAGCGTAACCCCAGCGGGGGGGCTCAATGAGCAGTTCTTC.